Below, 19 T cell receptor beta chains from the same sample are listed, as sequenced in a study of T cells in Graves' hyperthyroidism and ophthalmopathy. Researchers amplified the TCR beta CDR3 regions from RNA transcripts. HTBI primers were the set used in a first-round RT-PCR of the TCR CDR3. TCRdb recomputed calls from the multiplex PCR reads with MiXCR, one row per CDR3 protein. The profile covers hundreds of thousands of distinct CDR3 sequences, with about 13% appearing a single time and around 9.2% taken by the ten largest. Material for sequencing was blood. The source is a woman under 30 with Graves' hyperthyroidism.

This clonotype appeared many times. The J gene is TRBJ1-2, the V gene TRBV7-9; D is ambiguous. CDR1 SEHNR and CDR2 FQNEAQ come from the germline V gene (reference sequence). Between the trimmed V and J ends, which lost 0 bases and 5 bases, there was a span of 10 bases. The CDR3 runs to 14 residues. CDR3 sequence reads: CASSLAGPLYGYTF. The CDR3 DNA reads as TGTGCCAGCAGCTTAGCAGGTCCGTTATATGGCTACACCTTC. Filled out from reference TRBV7-9 and TRBJ1-2, the complete variable domain reads DTGVSQNPRHKITKRGQNVTFRCDPISEHNRLYWYRQTLGQGPEFLTYFQNEAQLEKSRLLSDRFSAERPKGSFSTLEIQRTEQGDSAMYLCASSLAGPLYGYTFGSGTRLTVV.

This chain uses TRBV6-5 with TRBJ2-1; D uncertain. The CDR3 extends over 12 amino acids. V was shortened by 6 bases and J by 10 bases, with 13 bases between the two germline ends. Germline CDR1 is MNHEY and CDR2 is SVGAGI. The DNA of the CDR3 is TGTGCCAGCAGCAACTCGCGGAAGGAGCAGTTCTTC. Protein: CASSNSRKEQFF.

This clonotype was seen ten or more times. This chain links TRBV28 with TRBJ2-3; D is uncertain. Deletions cut 7 bases from V and 2 bases from J, with 13 bases between. Germline CDR1 reads MDHEN; CDR2 reads SYDVKM. There are 14 residues in the CDR3. CDR3 amino acids: CASTQGLFTDTQYF. CDR3 coding DNA: TGTGCCAGCACCCAAGGGCTTTTCACAGATACGCAGTATTTT.

This clonotype was found many times. This chain connects TRBV10-3 to TRBJ1-1; D remains ambiguous. V lost 6 bases, J lost 1 base, and 15 bases lay in between. The CDR3 loop spans 15 amino acids. CDR1 and CDR2 (germline): ENHRY, SYGVKD. The CDR3 loop is CAIRYSDGPNTEAFF. CDR3 nucleotides: TGTGCCATCAGATACTCGGACGGTCCGAACACTGAAGCTTTCTTT.

This clonotype came up a few times. This chain links TRBV5-4 with TRBJ1-6; TRBD1 aligns across 10 bases. This CDR3 contains 16 residues. The germline V gene has CDR1 SGHNT and CDR2 YYREEE (reference sequence). With 3 bases clipped from V and 8 bases from J, the junction kept 8 bases outside the gene matches. The DNA of the CDR3 is TGTGCCAGCAGCTCCCTACCGACAGGGGGCGATTCACCCCTCCACTTT. Residues: CASSSLPTGGDSPLHF. The whole variable domain, filled in from reference TRBV5-4 and TRBJ1-6, reads ETGVTQSPTHLIKTRGQQVTLRCSSQSGHNTVSWYQQALGQGPQFIFQYYREEENGRGNFPPRFSGLQFPNYSSELNVNALELDDSALYLCASSSLPTGGDSPLHFGNGTRLTVT.

This clonotype has a count of ten or more. The chain links TRBV2 to TRBJ1-5; TRBD1 aligns across 8 bases. The junction had 7 bases not matched to a gene; V was cut back by 6 bases and J by 6 bases. Germline V gene sequence: CDR1 SNHLY, CDR2 FYNNEI. CDR3 length: 14 amino acids. The CDR3 sequence is CASRPGQGAQPQHF. CDR3 coding DNA: TGTGCCAGCAGGCCCGGGCAGGGGGCTCAGCCCCAGCATTTT.

This clonotype came up many times. V usage is TRBV28 and J usage is TRBJ1-2; no firm D call. CDR3 length equals 14 residues. CDR1 MDHEN and CDR2 SYDVKM come from the germline V gene. V was cut by 2 bases and J by 1 base, with 8 bases left in between. The CDR3 here is CASSLPSVNYGYTF. For the CDR3, the DNA is TGTGCCAGCAGTTTACCGTCGGTTAACTATGGCTACACCTTC.

In this sample, this clonotype turned up many times. V and J are TRBV28 and TRBJ2-1; 11 nucleotides match TRBD2. Germline-derived CDR1 and CDR2 are MDHEN and SYDVKM. V shed 3 bases, J shed 7 bases, and the junction held 2 bases outside the gene matches. The CDR3 is 14 amino acids. In nucleotides, the CDR3 is TGTGCCAGCAGTTTTAGACTAGCGGGGAATGAGCAGTTCTTC. Its translation: CASSFRLAGNEQFF.

This clonotype has at least ten counts. J is TRBJ2-7 and V is TRBV20-1; D could derive from TRBD1 or TRBD2 (6 bases each). Trimming left V 7 bases short and J 3 bases short, with 16 bases between. The CDR3 is 13 residues long. Germline CDR1 and CDR2: DFQATT and SNEGSKA (reference sequence). CDR3 protein: CSVPSRGLYEQYF. The CDR3 nucleotides read TGCAGTGTTCCTTCTCGGGGGCTCTACGAGCAGTACTTC.

This clonotype was observed at least ten times. The gene calls are TRBV20-1 and TRBJ1-5, with 9 positions matching TRBD1. The CDR3 has 17 amino acids. V shed 0 bases and J 7 bases; nucleotides not matched to a gene: 13. Germline CDR1 reads DFQATT; CDR2 reads SNEGSKA (reference sequence). This CDR3 is CSAREFSGQGSRQPQHF. CDR3 DNA sequence: TGCAGTGCTAGAGAGTTCTCGGGACAGGGTAGCAGACAGCCCCAGCATTTT.

This clonotype was seen many times. The chain employs TRBV28 and TRBJ2-3; D is possibly TRBD2 (5 bases). Trimming took 3 bases from V and 1 from J, leaving 11 bases between them. The CDR3 is 15 residues long. From germline, CDR1 is MDHEN and CDR2 SYDVKM. This CDR3 is CASSFGIYGTDTQYF. CDR3 coding DNA: TGTGCCAGCAGTTTCGGGATTTATGGCACAGATACGCAGTATTTT.

This clonotype was seen repeatedly, ten times or more. The chain combines TRBV7-2 with TRBJ1-2, with D perhaps matching TRBD1 (6 bases). CDR3 length: 14 residues. Germline V lookup: CDR1 SGHTA, CDR2 FQGNSA. The V end was cut by 5 bases, the J end by 0 bases, with 10 bases between. DNA of the CDR3: TGTGCCAGCAGCGTACAGGGAGCTAACTATGGCTACACCTTC. Amino acid sequence: CASSVQGANYGYTF.

This clonotype was observed a handful of times. V usage is TRBV4-1 and J usage is TRBJ1-2; TRBD1 matches at 7 bases. This CDR3 comprises 14 residues. Germline CDR1 reads MGHRA; CDR2 reads YSYEKL. The V segment lost 2 bases and the J segment 5 bases; nucleotides outside the gene matches: 5. CDR3 nucleotides: TGCGCCAGCAGCCAAACCACAGGGGTATATGGCTACACCTTC. Translating gives CASSQTTGVYGYTF.

The sample holds many counts of this clonotype. The chain links TRBV30 to TRBJ1-1; 9 bases fit TRBD1. V trimming: 5 bases; J trimming: 3 bases; junction bases outside the gene matches: 4. This CDR3 is 13 amino acids long. CDR1 GTSNPN and CDR2 SVGIG come from the germline V gene (reference sequence). This CDR3 reads CAWHRGPDTEAFF. The CDR3 DNA follows: TGTGCCTGGCACAGGGGGCCGGACACTGAAGCTTTCTTT.

This clonotype was recorded many times. The rearrangement joins TRBV15 to TRBJ1-1; the D is unclear. The CDR3 covers 16 residues. V was cut by 0 bases and J by 1 base, with 12 bases left in between. CDR1 is LNHNV, CDR2 YYDKDF, per germline (reference sequence). DNA for the CDR3: TGTGCCACCAGCAGAGAAGCCACGGCTGGGAACACTGAAGCTTTCTTT. Translation gives CATSREATAGNTEAFF.

This clonotype appeared many times. The gene calls are TRBV13 and TRBJ2-7; 7 positions match TRBD1. CDR1 and CDR2 (germline): PRHDT, FYEKMQ (reference sequence). This CDR3 region has 13 residues. The J segment lost 5 bases and the V segment lost 3 bases, leaving 4 bases of the junction unmatched. CDR3 nucleotides: TGTGCCAGCAGCTTTGGACAGGTCGACGAGCAGTACTTC. Protein product: CASSFGQVDEQYF.

This clonotype was observed a few times. V usage is TRBV2 and J usage is TRBJ2-2; 9 nucleotides align to TRBD1. This CDR3 has 13 residues. V dropped 8 bases and J dropped 7; count of bases not matched to a gene: 5. CDR1 and CDR2 (germline): SNHLY, FYNNEI. In DNA, the CDR3 is TGTGCCAGCCGACAGGGGGAGGACGGGGAGCTGTTTTTT. It codes for CASRQGEDGELFF. Filled out from reference TRBV2 and TRBJ2-2, the complete variable domain reads EPEVTQTPSHQVTQMGQEVILRCVPISNHLYFYWYRQILGQKVEFLVSFYNNEISEKSEIFDDQFSVERPDGSNFTLKIRSTKLEDSAMYFCASRQGEDGELFFGEGSRLTVL.

This clonotype was detected ten times or more. This chain joins TRBV28 and TRBJ1-5, with 8 bases that match TRBD1. The CDR3 is made up of 14 amino acids. The germline CDR1 and CDR2 sequences are MDHEN and SYDVKM. J gave up 6 bases and V 6 bases, and 7 bases lay outside the gene matches. CDR3 amino acids: CASRLDRGSQPQHF. The CDR3 DNA reads as TGTGCCAGCAGGTTAGACAGGGGTAGTCAGCCCCAGCATTTT.

This clonotype was picked up many times. The gene calls are TRBV20-1 and TRBJ1-2; D ambiguous. Trimming removed 0 bases at V and 7 bases at J, with 12 bases between. The germline V gene has CDR1 DFQATT and CDR2 SNEGSKA (reference sequence). The CDR3 length is 13 residues. In nucleotides, the CDR3 is TGCAGTGCTAGAGATGGGAACACTATTGGCTACACCTTC. Protein sequence: CSARDGNTIGYTF.